This entry lists 14 T cell receptor beta chains sequenced from one sample in a study of T cell responses to AZD1222 COVID-19 vaccine. Method: immunoSEQ multiplex PCR; TCRdb's copy keeps in-frame clones and lacks some. The table includes 150,000 to 180,000 clones, roughly nine tenths detected once. The sequencing used peripheral blood, collected on day 0 of AZD1222 vaccination. The receptor set was obtained from an adult in good health.

The V gene is TRBV10-3, the J gene TRBJ1-5; D possibly corresponds to TRBD1 (6 bases). CDR1 and CDR2 (germline): ENHRY, SYGVKD. The CDR3 loop spans 17 amino acids. V was cut by 2 bases and J by 4 bases, with 18 bases left in between. The DNA of the CDR3 is TGTGCCATCAGTGAGCTGGACAGATCCCAAAGGAATCAGCCCCAGCATTTT. Its translation: CAISELDRSQRNQPQHF.

A single count supports this clone. The chain has TRBV10-3 and TRBJ2-3; 9 bases line up with TRBD1. V lost 10 bases to trimming and J lost 3 bases; unmatched junction nucleotides: 14. This CDR3 comprises 16 residues. CDR1 is ENHRY, CDR2 SYGVKD, per germline. CDR3 sequence (DNA): TGTGCCAGCGAAAAGACAGGGGGTTTTGGGACAGATACGCAGTATTTT. This codes for CASEKTGGFGTDTQYF.

The J gene is TRBJ1-2, the V gene TRBV7-3, with D tentatively TRBD1 (6 bases). The CDR3 is 18 amino acids. V lost 5 bases, J lost 8 bases, and 30 bases lay in between. Germline V lookup: CDR1 SGHTA, CDR2 FQGTGA. The CDR3 reads CASSRTGDLGGVGSGYTF. In DNA form, the CDR3 reads TGTGCCAGCAGCCGTACAGGCGATTTGGGGGGCGTAGGGTCGGGCTACACCTTC.

The V and J genes are TRBV28 and TRBJ1-2; D unresolved. Germline V gene sequence: CDR1 MDHEN, CDR2 SYDVKM. Trimming took 6 bases from V and 4 from J, leaving 21 bases between them. The CDR3 is 16 residues long. CDR3 nucleotide sequence: TGTGCCAGCAGACCCCCCGGCGCCCTGGCGAGCTATGGCTACACCTTC. This sequence encodes CASRPPGALASYGYTF.

This clone was seen only a few times. This sequence joins TRBV6-2 or TRBV6-3 and TRBJ1-2; a possible D gene is TRBD1 (5 bases). Trimming pared 0 bases from V and 6 bases from J, leaving 11 bases between. The CDR3 has 14 amino acids. Per germline, CDR1 MNHEY and CDR2 SVGEGT. The CDR3 coding sequence is TGTGCCAGCAGTTACTCGACCAGGGCCGATGGCTACACCTTC. Protein sequence: CASSYSTRADGYTF.

This clone was detected once. The rearrangement uses TRBV6-5 and TRBJ2-7; D may be TRBD1 (5 bases). The germline gives CDR1 MNHEY, CDR2 SVGAGI. This CDR3 has 15 amino acids. The V gene lost 6 bases and the J gene lost 4 bases, with 19 bases spanning the gap. The chain's CDR3 is CASSHTQGWVYEQYF. CDR3 DNA sequence: TGTGCCAGCAGCCACACTCAGGGATGGGTTTACGAGCAGTACTTC.

The chain is built from TRBV7-2 and TRBJ2-1; D remains ambiguous. V was pared by 8 bases and J by 0 bases, with 8 bases between. Per the germline V gene, CDR1 is SGHTA and CDR2 is FQGNSA. The CDR3 has 13 amino acids. CDR3 nucleotide sequence: TGTGCCAGCGGGCCACCCTCCTACAATGAGCAGTTCTTC. Encoded protein: CASGPPSYNEQFF.

This clone appeared once. This sequence joins TRBV7-9 and TRBJ1-1, with 9 bases matching TRBD1. V lost 4 bases and J lost 5; bases outside the gene matches: 8. CDR1 and CDR2 (germline): SEHNR, FQNEAQ (reference sequence). The CDR3 contains 15 residues. The CDR3 region has the DNA TGTGCCAGCAGCTCAACAGGGGGCGCCGGAACTGAAGCTTTCTTT. Its translation is CASSSTGGAGTEAFF.

The chain combines TRBV11-3 with TRBJ2-1; 7 bases are shared with TRBD1. CDR1 is SGHNT, CDR2 YENEEA, per germline. Trimming cost V 5 bases and J 2 bases; bases outside gene matches: 9. The CDR3 spans 16 residues. The CDR3 DNA is TGTGCCAGCAGCCTACTAAAGGACAGGCCCTACAATGAGCAGTTCTTC. Protein product: CASSLLKDRPYNEQFF.

For the CDR3, the DNA is TGCGCCAGCAGCCAAGATGCAGGCCAGGGGTTAAACACCATATATTTT. Amino acids: CASSQDAGQGLNTIYF. J is TRBJ1-3 and V is TRBV4-1, with D perhaps matching TRBD1 (6 bases). Germline V CDR1 and CDR2: MGHRA, YSYEKL. CDR3 length: 16 amino acids. Between the trimmed V and J ends, which lost 0 bases and 6 bases, there was a span of 15 bases.

This clone was recorded only once. The V and J genes are TRBV6-2 or TRBV6-3 and TRBJ2-1, with 9 bases fitting TRBD2. The germline V gene has CDR1 MNHEY and CDR2 SVGEGT. The CDR3 loop spans 16 amino acids. Losses at the gene ends were 0 bases for V and 6 bases for J; bases not matched to a gene: 6. The CDR3 loop reads CASSYSGRGGPNEQFF. CDR3 in DNA: TGTGCCAGCAGTTACTCCGGGCGGGGGGGCCCCAATGAGCAGTTCTTC.

J is TRBJ2-5 and V is TRBV27; TRBD2 matches at 9 bases. The CDR3 runs 17 residues. The J segment lost 4 bases and the V segment lost 2 bases, leaving 11 bases of the junction unmatched. The V gene's germline CDR1 is MNHEY and CDR2 SMNVEV (reference sequence). Written as DNA, the CDR3 is TGTGCCAGCAGTTTACGAGCGGGGGGTCCTCACGGAGAGACCCAGTACTTC. Its translation: CASSLRAGGPHGETQYF.

V and J are TRBV5-5 and TRBJ1-2; 7 bases match TRBD1. The CDR3 has 13 residues. The germline V gene has CDR1 SGHKS and CDR2 YYEKEE (reference sequence). The V gene end was trimmed by 5 bases and the J gene end by 6 bases; junction bases not matched to a gene: 7. CDR3 nucleotides: TGTGCCAGCAGGTTTGACAGGGTAGATGGCTACACCTTC. It is translated as CASRFDRVDGYTF.

This chain joins TRBV6-5 and TRBJ2-1; D is uncertain. Between the trimmed V and J ends, which lost 8 bases and 1 base, there was a span of 9 bases. The CDR3 spans 13 residues. Germline CDR1 is MNHEY and CDR2 is SVGAGI. The CDR3 DNA reads as TGTGCCAGCCGTTCGCCATCCTACAATGAGCAGTTCTTC. Translated, it gives CASRSPSYNEQFF.